What follows are 9 T cell receptor beta chains derived from one specimen sequenced in a study of blood T cell repertoires in COVID-19. Libraries were prepared by immunoSEQ multiplex PCR; TCRdb keeps only in-frame clonotypes and omits some of them. The sample carries about 78,000 clones, around 91% recorded once. Sequenced: peripheral blood. The source of these receptors is a woman aged 80 or over with active or convalescent COVID-19.

The rearrangement links TRBV2 to TRBJ2-7; 7 nucleotides align to TRBD1. The germline V gene has CDR1 SNHLY and CDR2 FYNNEI. The CDR3 has 12 residues. V trimming: 5 bases; J trimming: 9 bases; junction bases outside the gene matches: 7. The CDR3 sequence is CASSIDRERQYF. The CDR3 bases are TGTGCCAGCAGTATTGACAGGGAAAGGCAGTACTTC.

This chain connects TRBV11-2 to TRBJ2-5; 10 bases line up with TRBD2. Unmatched junction bases numbered 8, after V lost 1 base and J lost 3 bases. The germline V gene has CDR1 SGHAT and CDR2 FQNNGV. The CDR3 has 17 amino acids. Here the CDR3 DNA reads TGTGCCAGCAGCTTAGGGCTAGCGGGAGCCCTTAAAGAGACCCAGTACTTC. The encoded protein is CASSLGLAGALKETQYF.

This rearrangement joins TRBV29-1 to TRBJ2-7, with 11 bases lining up with TRBD2. V was clipped by 5 bases and J by 3 bases; unmatched bases: 6. CDR1 is SQVTM, CDR2 ANQGSEA, per germline. The length of the CDR3 is 14 residues. The CDR3 is CSVRLAGTIYEQYF. CDR3 coding DNA: TGCAGCGTTCGACTAGCGGGGACTATCTACGAGCAGTACTTC.

V usage is TRBV10-3 and J usage is TRBJ2-6, with a weak D call TRBD1 (6 bases). The CDR3 extends over 17 amino acids. Trimming shortened V by 3 bases and J by 1 base, and 13 bases separated the two germline ends. The germline gives CDR1 ENHRY, CDR2 SYGVKD. The CDR3, as DNA: TGTGCCATCAGTGATCGGGACACATCTTCTGGGGCCAACGTCCTGACTTTC. This codes for CAISDRDTSSGANVLTF.

V and J are TRBV5-1 and TRBJ2-1; D is possibly TRBD2 (5 bases). V was shortened by 0 bases and J by 9 bases, with 16 bases between the two germline ends. Germline V CDR1 and CDR2: SGHRS, YFSETQ. This CDR3 contains 15 residues. The CDR3 nucleotides read TGCGCCAGCAGCTTGGAAGCGGTCTGGGGTGCTGAGCAGTTCTTC. It yields the protein CASSLEAVWGAEQFF.

The chain has TRBV6-5 and TRBJ2-3; 7 bases map to TRBD1. V was clipped by 5 bases and J by 6 bases; unmatched bases: 8. Germline V gene lookup returns CDR1 MNHEY and CDR2 SVGAGI. The CDR3 has 14 amino acids. CDR3 residues: CASSQTGSADTQYF. DNA for the CDR3: TGTGCCAGCAGTCAGACAGGGTCCGCGGATACGCAGTATTTT.

The rearrangement links TRBV28 to TRBJ2-7; 9 nucleotides align to TRBD2. The CDR3 totals 14 residues. V lost 10 bases to trimming and J lost 2 bases; unmatched junction nucleotides: 9. The germline CDR1 and CDR2 sequences are MDHEN and SYDVKM. CDR3 nucleotide sequence: TGTGCCACCGCGGGGCGGGAGGGGGCCTACGAGCAGTACTTC. Protein product: CATAGREGAYEQYF.

V and J are TRBV6-1 and TRBJ2-5, with 9 bases that match TRBD1. V dropped 2 bases and J dropped 5; count of bases not matched to a gene: 3. Per germline, CDR1 MNHNS and CDR2 SASEGT. This CDR3 has 14 amino acids. In DNA form, the CDR3 reads TGTGCCAGCAGTGAACGCGGACAGGGGGAGACCCAGTACTTC. Protein sequence: CASSERGQGETQYF.

This clone has at least ten counts. This chain connects TRBV5-1 to TRBJ2-5; 7 nucleotides match TRBD1. The CDR3 has 15 amino acids. Germline CDR1 SGHRS, CDR2 YFSETQ. After removal of 0 bases from V and 3 bases from J, the junction contained 5 bases not matched to a gene. The CDR3: CASSLAGTEKETQYF. The CDR3 DNA is TGCGCCAGCAGCTTGGCTGGGACAGAGAAAGAGACCCAGTACTTC. Full variable domain (missing parts from reference TRBV5-1 and TRBJ2-5): KAGVTQTPRYLIKTRGQQVTLSCSPISGHRSVSWYQQTPGQGLQFLFEYFSETQRNKGNFPGRFSGRQFSNSRSEMNVSTLELGDSALYLCASSLAGTEKETQYFGPGTRLLVL.